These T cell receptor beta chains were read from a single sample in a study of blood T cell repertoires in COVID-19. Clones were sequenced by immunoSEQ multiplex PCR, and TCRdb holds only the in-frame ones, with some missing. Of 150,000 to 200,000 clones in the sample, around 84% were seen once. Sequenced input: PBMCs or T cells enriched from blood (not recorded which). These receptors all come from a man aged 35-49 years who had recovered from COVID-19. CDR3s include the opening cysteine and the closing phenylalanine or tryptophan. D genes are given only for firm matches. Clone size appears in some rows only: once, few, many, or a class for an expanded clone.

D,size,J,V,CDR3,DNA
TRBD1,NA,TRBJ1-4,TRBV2,CAGRDRGLANEKLFF,TGTGCCGGCCGGGACAGGGGGTTAGCTAATGAAAAACTGTTTTTT
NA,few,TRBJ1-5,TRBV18,CASSQGRYSNQPQHF,TGTGCCAGCTCACAAGGGAGGTATAGCAATCAGCCCCAGCATTTT
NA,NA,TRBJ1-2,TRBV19,CASSIFLDTRYGYTF,TGTGCCAGTAGTATTTTCTTAGACACCCGCTATGGCTACACCTTC
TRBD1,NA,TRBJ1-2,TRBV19,CASKDRGYGYTF,TGTGCCAGTAAGGACAGGGGATATGGCTACACCTTC
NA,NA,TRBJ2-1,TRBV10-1,CASSVGGEQFF,TGCGCCAGCAGTGTGGGGGGTGAGCAGTTCTTC
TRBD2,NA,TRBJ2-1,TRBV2,CASSEARGGREQFF,TGTGCCAGCAGTGAAGCTCGGGGGGGAAGGGAGCAGTTCTTC
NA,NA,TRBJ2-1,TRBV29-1,CSVGGASLSYNEQFF,TGCAGCGTTGGCGGGGCGTCCCTCTCCTACAATGAGCAGTTCTTC
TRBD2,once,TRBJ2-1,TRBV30,CAWSGFRTSGVSPYNEQFF,TGTGCCTGGAGTGGATTTAGGACTAGCGGGGTAAGCCCCTACAATGAGCAGTTCTTC
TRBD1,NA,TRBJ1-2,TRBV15,CATSRDRQGAYTF,TGTGCCACCAGCAGAGATAGGCAGGGGGCGTACACCTTC
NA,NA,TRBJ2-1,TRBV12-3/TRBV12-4,CASSGAYNEQFF,TGTGCCAGCTCCGGGGCCTACAATGAGCAGTTCTTC
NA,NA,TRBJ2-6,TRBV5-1,CASSLTGFFSGANVLTF,TGCGCCAGCAGCTTGACAGGGTTCTTCTCTGGGGCCAACGTCCTGACTTTC
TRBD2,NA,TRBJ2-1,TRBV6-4,CASSVGAGAGSYNEQFF,TGTGCCAGCAGTGTCGGAGCGGGGGCGGGCTCCTACAATGAGCAGTTCTTC
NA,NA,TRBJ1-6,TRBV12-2,CASRLMSNSPLHF,TGTGCAAGTCGCCTTATGAGTAATTCACCCCTCCACTTT
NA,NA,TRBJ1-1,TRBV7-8,CASSRGPTEAFF,TGTGCCAGCAGCCGGGGCCCCACTGAAGCTTTCTTT
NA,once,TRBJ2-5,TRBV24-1,CATSRSLGLQETQYF,TGTGCCACCAGTCGGTCATTGGGGCTTCAAGAGACCCAGTACTTC
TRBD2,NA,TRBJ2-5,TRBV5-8,CASSPGLAGNWETQYF,TGTGCCAGCAGCCCCGGACTAGCGGGCAACTGGGAGACCCAGTACTTC
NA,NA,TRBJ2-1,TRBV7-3,CASSTGLSYNEQFF,TGTGCCAGCAGCACAGGGTTGTCCTACAATGAGCAGTTCTTC
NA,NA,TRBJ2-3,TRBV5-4,CASSVLDTQYF,TGTGCCAGCAGCGTCTTAGATACGCAGTATTTT
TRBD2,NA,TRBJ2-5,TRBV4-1,CASSQGGLAGNKETQYF,TGCGCCAGCAGCCAAGGGGGACTAGCGGGGAACAAAGAGACCCAGTACTTC
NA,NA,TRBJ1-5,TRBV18,CASSPEQVRNQPQHF,TGTGCCAGCTCACCAGAACAGGTTCGCAATCAGCCCCAGCATTTT
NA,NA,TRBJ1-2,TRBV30,CAWSVQTAYGYTF,TGTGCCTGGAGTGTACAGACAGCCTATGGCTACACCTTC
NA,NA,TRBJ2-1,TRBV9,CASSVGGRSYNEQFF,TGTGCCAGCAGCGTCGGGGGTAGGTCCTACAATGAGCAGTTCTTC
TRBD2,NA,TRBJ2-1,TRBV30,CAWSGLAGSVNEQFF,TGTGCCTGGAGTGGACTAGCGGGGTCGGTCAATGAGCAGTTCTTC
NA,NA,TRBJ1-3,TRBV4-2,CASSQDGWGLGGTGNTIYF,TGTGCCAGCAGCCAAGATGGATGGGGTTTGGGGGGAACTGGAAACACCATATATTTT
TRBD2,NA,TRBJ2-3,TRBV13,CASSPPPGGTTDTQYF,TGTGCCAGCAGCCCACCCCCGGGGGGAACCACAGATACGCAGTATTTT
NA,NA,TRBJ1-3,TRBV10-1,CASSENYADTIYF,TGCGCCAGCAGTGAAAACTACGCGGACACCATATATTTT
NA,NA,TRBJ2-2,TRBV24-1,CATRAENTGELFF,TGTGCCACCAGGGCAGAGAACACCGGGGAGCTGTTTTTT
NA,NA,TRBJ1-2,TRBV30,CAWSVLEGRRYGYTF,TGTGCCTGGAGTGTACTGGAGGGCAGAAGGTATGGCTACACCTTC
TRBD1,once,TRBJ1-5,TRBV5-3,CARSSDRGRGNQPQHF,TGTGCCAGAAGCTCCGACAGGGGGAGGGGCAATCAGCCCCAGCATTTT
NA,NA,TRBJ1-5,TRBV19,CASGQPQHF,TGTGCCAGCGGTCAGCCCCAGCATTTT
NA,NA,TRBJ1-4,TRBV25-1,CASIPNRVKEEKLFF,TGTGCCAGCATCCCCAACAGGGTGAAGGAGGAAAAACTGTTTTTT
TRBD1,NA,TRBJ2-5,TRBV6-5,CASSRDRIQETQYF,TGTGCCAGCAGCCGGGACAGGATCCAAGAGACCCAGTACTTC
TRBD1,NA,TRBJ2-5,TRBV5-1,CASSWGQTQETQYF,TGCGCCAGCAGCTGGGGACAGACCCAAGAGACCCAGTACTTC
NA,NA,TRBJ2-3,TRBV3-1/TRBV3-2,CASSQDHYTDTQYF,TGTGCCAGCAGCCAAGATCACTACACAGATACGCAGTATTTT
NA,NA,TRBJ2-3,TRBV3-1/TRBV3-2,CASSHRGTDTQYF,TGTGCCAGCAGCCATAGAGGAACAGATACGCAGTATTTT
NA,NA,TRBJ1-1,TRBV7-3,CASSLTVSDTEAFF,TGTGCCAGCAGCTTAACGGTAAGCGACACTGAAGCTTTCTTT
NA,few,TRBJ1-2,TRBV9,CASSVGRADYYGYTF,TGTGCCAGCAGCGTAGGCCGAGCGGATTACTATGGCTACACCTTC
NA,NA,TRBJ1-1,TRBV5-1,CASSLGAANTEAFF,TGCGCCAGCAGCCTGGGGGCAGCGAACACTGAAGCTTTCTTT
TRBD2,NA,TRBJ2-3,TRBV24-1,CATSEALAGGRSTQYF,TGTGCCACCAGTGAGGCCCTAGCGGGGGGGCGGTCGACGCAGTATTTT
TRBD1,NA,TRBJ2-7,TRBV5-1,CASRKGQGLYEQYF,TGCGCCAGCAGGAAAGGACAGGGATTGTACGAGCAGTACTTC
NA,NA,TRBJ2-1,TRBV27,CASSPTGSSYNEQFF,TGTGCCAGCAGTCCGACTGGAAGCTCCTACAATGAGCAGTTCTTC
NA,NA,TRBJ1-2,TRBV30,CAWNGDSGYTF,TGTGCCTGGAACGGGGATTCCGGCTACACCTTC
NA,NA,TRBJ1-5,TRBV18,CASSSSLNQPQHF,TGTGCCAGCTCATCCAGTCTCAATCAGCCCCAGCATTTT